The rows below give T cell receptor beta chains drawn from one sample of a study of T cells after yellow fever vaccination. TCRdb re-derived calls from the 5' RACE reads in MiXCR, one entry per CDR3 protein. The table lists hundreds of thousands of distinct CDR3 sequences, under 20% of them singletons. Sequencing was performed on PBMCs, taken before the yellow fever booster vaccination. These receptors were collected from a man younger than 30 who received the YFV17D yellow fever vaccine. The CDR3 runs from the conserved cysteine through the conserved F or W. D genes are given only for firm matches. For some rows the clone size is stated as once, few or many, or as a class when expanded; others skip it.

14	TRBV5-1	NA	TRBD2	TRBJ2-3	TGCGCCAGCGCGGCGGGGGGGCTTCCAGATACGCAGTATTTT	CASAAGGLPDTQYF
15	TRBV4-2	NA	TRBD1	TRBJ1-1	TGTGCCAGCAGCCACGGGACAGATCTGGCCACTGAAGCTTTCTTT	CASSHGTDLATEAFF
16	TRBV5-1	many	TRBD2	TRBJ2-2	TGCGCCAGCAGCTTGACTAGCGGGGGGGCCGCCGGGGAGCTGTTTTTT	CASSLTSGGAAGELFF
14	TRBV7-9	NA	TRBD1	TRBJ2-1	TGTGCCAGCAGCCCCTGGACAGGAAGGAATGAGCAGTTCTTC	CASSPWTGRNEQFF
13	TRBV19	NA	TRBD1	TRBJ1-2	TGTGCCAGTACCCCGGACAGGGCCTATGGCTACACCTTC	CASTPDRAYGYTF
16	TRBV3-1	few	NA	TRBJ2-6	TGTGCCAGCAGCCGGAATTGGGAGCCTGGGGCCAACGTCCTGACTTTC	CASSRNWEPGANVLTF
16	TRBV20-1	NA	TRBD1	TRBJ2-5	TGCAGTGCTAGAGATCTCGGACAGGGGGGGCAAGAGACCCAGTACTTC	CSARDLGQGGQETQYF
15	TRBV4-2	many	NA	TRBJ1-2	TGTGCCAGCAGCCAAGCCCAGAACTCGGACTATGGCTACACCTTC	CASSQAQNSDYGYTF
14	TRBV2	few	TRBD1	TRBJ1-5	TGTGCCAGCAGTGGGACAGGGGAGGGTCAGCCCCAGCATTTT	CASSGTGEGQPQHF
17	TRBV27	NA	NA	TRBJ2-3	TGTGCCAGCAGCCCTCTCGACGATGGGGGGCCCGCGGATACGCAGTATTTT	CASSPLDDGGPADTQYF
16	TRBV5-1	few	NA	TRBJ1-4	TGCGCCAGCAGCCCAGACCCCCTTGCCACTAATGAAAAACTGTTTTTT	CASSPDPLATNEKLFF
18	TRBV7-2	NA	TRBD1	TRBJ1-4	TGTGCCAGCAGCTTAGAAAGACAGGGGCGACGGGCTAATGAAAAACTGTTTTTT	CASSLERQGRRANEKLFF
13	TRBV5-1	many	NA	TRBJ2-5	TGCGCCAGCAGCCCCAGGGTGCGGGAGACCCAGTACTTC	CASSPRVRETQYF
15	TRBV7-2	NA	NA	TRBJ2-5	TGTGCCAGCAGCTTACAGGGCCCCCGATCAGAGACCCAGTACTTC	CASSLQGPRSETQYF
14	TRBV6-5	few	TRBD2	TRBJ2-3	TGTGCCAGCAGTTGGACTAGGAGGACAGATACGCAGTATTTT	CASSWTRRTDTQYF
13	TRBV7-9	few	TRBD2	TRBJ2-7	TGTGCCAGCAGCCCCCGGGGGGGGAACGAGCAGTACTTC	CASSPRGGNEQYF
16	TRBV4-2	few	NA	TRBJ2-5	TGTGCCAGCAGCCGGCCTGCGACGAGAGGGCCGGAGACCCAGTACTTC	CASSRPATRGPETQYF
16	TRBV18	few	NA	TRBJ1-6	TGTGCCAGCTCCCCTACCGGAACAGGGACCAATTCACCCCTCCACTTT	CASSPTGTGTNSPLHF
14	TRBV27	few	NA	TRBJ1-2	TGTGCCAGCAGTTCATACAGGGATAACTATGGCTACACCTTC	CASSSYRDNYGYTF
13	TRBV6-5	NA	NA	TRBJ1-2	TGTGCCACCCGGGCTGGGATCGGGCAAGGCTACACCTTC	CATRAGIGQGYTF
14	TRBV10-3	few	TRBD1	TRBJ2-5	TGTGCCATCAGACACACGGACAGGGCCGAGACCCAGTACTTC	CAIRHTDRAETQYF
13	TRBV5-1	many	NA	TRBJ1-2	TGTGCCAGCAGCTCAGGCCAAGGGGGTGGCTACACCTTC	CASSSGQGGGYTF
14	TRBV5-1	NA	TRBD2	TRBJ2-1	TGCGCCAGCCGAGAAAGGCTAGCGGGTAATGAGCAGTTCTTC	CASRERLAGNEQFF
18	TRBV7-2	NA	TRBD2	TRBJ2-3	TGTGCCAGCAGTCATACGACTAGCGGGGGGTTGTACACAGATACGCAGTATTTT	CASSHTTSGGLYTDTQYF
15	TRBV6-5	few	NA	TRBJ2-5	TGTGCCAGCAGTTACCCGGGGGCGGAGAGGGGGACCCAGTACTTC	CASSYPGAERGTQYF
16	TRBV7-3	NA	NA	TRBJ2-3	TGTGCCAGCAGCTTATTCGGGGGCGCGAGCACAGATACGCAGTATTTT	CASSLFGGASTDTQYF
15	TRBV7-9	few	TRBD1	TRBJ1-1	TGTGCCAGCAGCCCCGTCTCCGGGACAGACACTGAAGCTTTCTTT	CASSPVSGTDTEAFF
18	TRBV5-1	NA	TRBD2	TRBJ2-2	TGCGCCAGCAGCTTGGAAGGTGTCGGGGGGACCAACACCGGGGAGCTGTTTTTT	CASSLEGVGGTNTGELFF
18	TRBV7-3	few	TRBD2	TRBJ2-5	TGTGCCAGCAGCTTAAGGGCTAGCGGGGGTTCACAGCAAGAGACCCAGTACTTC	CASSLRASGGSQQETQYF
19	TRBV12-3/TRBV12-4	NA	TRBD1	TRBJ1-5	TGTGCCAGCAGTCCAGATATGACGGGACAGGGGGCGGTTCGTCAGCCCCAGCATTTT	CASSPDMTGQGAVRQPQHF
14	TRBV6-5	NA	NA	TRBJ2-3	TGTGCCAGCAAAGTAAGGCCCGCTCCAGATACGCAGTATTTT	CASKVRPAPDTQYF
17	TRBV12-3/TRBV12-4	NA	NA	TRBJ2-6	TGTGCCAGCAGTCACGGGCTACAGTTGTGGGGGGCCAACGTCCTGACTTTC	CASSHGLQLWGANVLTF
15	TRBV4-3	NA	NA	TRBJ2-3	TGCGCCAGCAGCGCCAGTTTCCAGCGGTCATATACGCAGTATTTT	CASSASFQRSYTQYF